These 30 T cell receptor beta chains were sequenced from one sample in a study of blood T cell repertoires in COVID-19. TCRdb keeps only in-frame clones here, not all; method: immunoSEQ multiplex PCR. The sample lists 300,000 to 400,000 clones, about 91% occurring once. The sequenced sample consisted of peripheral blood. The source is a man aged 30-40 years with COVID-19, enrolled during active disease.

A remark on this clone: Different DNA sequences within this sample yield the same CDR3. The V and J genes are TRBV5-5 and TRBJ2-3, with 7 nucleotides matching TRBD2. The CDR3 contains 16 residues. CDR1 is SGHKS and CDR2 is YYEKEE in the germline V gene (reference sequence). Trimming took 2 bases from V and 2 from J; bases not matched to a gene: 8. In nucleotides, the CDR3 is TGTGCCAGCAGCTTTAGACTAGCAAGGTTCACAGATACGCAGTATTTT. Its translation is CASSFRLARFTDTQYF.

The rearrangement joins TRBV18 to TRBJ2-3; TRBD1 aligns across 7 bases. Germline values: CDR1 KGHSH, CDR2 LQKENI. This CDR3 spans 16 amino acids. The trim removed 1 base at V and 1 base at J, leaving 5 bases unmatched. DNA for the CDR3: TGTGCCAGCTCACCACAGAGGGGGCTAGGCACAGATACGCAGTATTTT. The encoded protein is CASSPQRGLGTDTQYF.

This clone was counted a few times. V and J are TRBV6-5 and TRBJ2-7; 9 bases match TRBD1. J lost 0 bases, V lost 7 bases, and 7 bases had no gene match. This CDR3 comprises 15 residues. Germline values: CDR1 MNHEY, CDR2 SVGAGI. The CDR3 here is CASKQGADSSYEQYF. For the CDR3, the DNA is TGTGCCAGCAAACAGGGGGCCGACAGCTCCTACGAGCAGTACTTC.

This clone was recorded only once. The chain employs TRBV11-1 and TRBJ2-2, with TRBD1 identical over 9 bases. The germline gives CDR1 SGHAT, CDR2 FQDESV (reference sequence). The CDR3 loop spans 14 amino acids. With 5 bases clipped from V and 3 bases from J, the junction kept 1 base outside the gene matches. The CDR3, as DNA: TGTGCCAGCAGCAGGACAGGGGACACCGGGGAGCTGTTTTTT. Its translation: CASSRTGDTGELFF.

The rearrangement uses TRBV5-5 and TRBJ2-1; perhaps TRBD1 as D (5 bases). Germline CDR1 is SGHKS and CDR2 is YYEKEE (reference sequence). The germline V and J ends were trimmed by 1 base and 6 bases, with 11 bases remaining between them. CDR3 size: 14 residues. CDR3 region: CASSLTGHANEQFF. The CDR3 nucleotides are TGTGCCAGCAGCTTGACAGGCCATGCCAATGAGCAGTTCTTC.

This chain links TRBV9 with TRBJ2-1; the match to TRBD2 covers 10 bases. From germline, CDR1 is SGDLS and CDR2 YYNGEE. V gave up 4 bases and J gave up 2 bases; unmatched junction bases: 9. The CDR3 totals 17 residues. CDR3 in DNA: TGTGCCAGCAGCATACAGGCTAGCGGGGGTCCCTACAATGAGCAGTTCTTC. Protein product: CASSIQASGGPYNEQFF.

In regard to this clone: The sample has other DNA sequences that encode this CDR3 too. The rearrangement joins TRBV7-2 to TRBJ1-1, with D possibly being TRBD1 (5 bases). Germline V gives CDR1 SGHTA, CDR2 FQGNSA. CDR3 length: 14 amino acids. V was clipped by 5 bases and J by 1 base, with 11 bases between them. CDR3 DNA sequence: TGTGCCAGCAGCCTCGGGGGGGGGAACACTGAAGCTTTCTTT. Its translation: CASSLGGGNTEAFF.

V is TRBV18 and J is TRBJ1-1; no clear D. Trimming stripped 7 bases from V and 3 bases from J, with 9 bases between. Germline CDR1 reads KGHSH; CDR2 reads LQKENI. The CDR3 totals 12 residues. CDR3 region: CASLRGYTEAFF. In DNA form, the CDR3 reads TGTGCCAGCTTACGGGGTTACACTGAAGCTTTCTTT.

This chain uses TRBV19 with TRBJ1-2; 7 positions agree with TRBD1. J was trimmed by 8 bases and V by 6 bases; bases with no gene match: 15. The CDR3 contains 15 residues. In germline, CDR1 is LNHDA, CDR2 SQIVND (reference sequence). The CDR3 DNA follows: TGTGCCAGTAGCACCCTAGGGGGCGCCCCAGGAGGCTACACCTTC. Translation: CASSTLGGAPGGYTF.

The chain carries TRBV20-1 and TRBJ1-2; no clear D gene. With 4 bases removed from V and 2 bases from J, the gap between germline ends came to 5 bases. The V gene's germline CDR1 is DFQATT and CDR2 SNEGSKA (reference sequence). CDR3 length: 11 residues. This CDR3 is CSATTNYGYTF. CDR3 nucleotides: TGCAGTGCTACTACCAACTATGGCTACACCTTC.

CDR3 region: CASSIWQGLNEQFF. CDR3 DNA sequence: TGTGCCAGTAGTATTTGGCAGGGTTTGAATGAGCAGTTCTTC. The chain recombines TRBV19 with TRBJ2-1; a weak D match, TRBD1 (5 bases). The CDR3 runs 14 residues. V was shortened by 3 bases and J by 7 bases, with 13 bases between the two germline ends. CDR1 LNHDA and CDR2 SQIVND come from the germline V gene (reference sequence).

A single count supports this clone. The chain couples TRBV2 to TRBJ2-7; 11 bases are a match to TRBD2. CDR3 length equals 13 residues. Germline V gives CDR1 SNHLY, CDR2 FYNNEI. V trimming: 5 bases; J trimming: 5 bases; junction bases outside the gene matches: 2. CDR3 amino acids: CASSLLAGDEQYF. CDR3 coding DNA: TGTGCCAGCAGTCTACTAGCGGGAGACGAGCAGTACTTC.

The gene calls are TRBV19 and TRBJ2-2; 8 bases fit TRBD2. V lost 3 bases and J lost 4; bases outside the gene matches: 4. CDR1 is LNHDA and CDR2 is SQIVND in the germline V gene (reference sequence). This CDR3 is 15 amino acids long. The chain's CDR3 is CASSMLLAGTGELFF. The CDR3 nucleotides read TGTGCCAGTAGTATGCTTCTAGCGGGCACCGGGGAGCTGTTTTTT.

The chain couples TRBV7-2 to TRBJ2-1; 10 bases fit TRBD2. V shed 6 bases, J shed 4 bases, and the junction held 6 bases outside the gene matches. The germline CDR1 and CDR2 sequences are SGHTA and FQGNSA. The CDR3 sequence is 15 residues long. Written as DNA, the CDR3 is TGTGCCAGCAGAGTAGCGGGGGGCCGATACAATGAGCAGTTCTTC. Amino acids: CASRVAGGRYNEQFF.

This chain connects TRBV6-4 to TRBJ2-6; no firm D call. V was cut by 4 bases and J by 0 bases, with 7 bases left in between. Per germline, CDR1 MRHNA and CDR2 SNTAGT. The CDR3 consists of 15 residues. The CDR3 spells CASSADNSGANVLTF. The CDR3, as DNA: TGTGCCAGCAGTGCCGACAACTCTGGGGCCAACGTCCTGACTTTC.

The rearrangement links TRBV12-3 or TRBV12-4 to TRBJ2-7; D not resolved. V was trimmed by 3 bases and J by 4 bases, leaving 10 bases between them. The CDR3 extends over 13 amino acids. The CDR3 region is CASSLGFGYEQYF. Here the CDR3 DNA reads TGTGCCAGCAGTTTGGGCTTCGGATACGAGCAGTACTTC.

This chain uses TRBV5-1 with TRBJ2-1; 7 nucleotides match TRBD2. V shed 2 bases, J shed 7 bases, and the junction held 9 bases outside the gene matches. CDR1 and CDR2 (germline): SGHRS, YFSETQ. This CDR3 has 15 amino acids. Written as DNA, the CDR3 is TGCGCCAGCAGCTTTGGGACTAATTTGGGGAATGAGCAGTTCTTC. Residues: CASSFGTNLGNEQFF.

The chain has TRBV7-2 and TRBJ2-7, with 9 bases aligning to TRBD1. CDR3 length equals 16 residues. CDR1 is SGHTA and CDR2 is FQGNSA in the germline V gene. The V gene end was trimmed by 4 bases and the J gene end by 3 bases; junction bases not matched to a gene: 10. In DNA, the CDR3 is TGTGCCAGCAGCTCCGATGGGACAGGGCCCATCTACGAGCAGTACTTC. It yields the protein CASSSDGTGPIYEQYF.

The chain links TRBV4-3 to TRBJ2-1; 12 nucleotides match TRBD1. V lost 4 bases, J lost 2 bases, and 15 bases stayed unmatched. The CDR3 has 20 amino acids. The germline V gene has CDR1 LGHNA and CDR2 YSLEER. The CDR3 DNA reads TGCGCCAGCAGCCTGAACCGGGACAGGGGGCCTAGCGGAGCCTACAATGAGCAGTTCTTC. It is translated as CASSLNRDRGPSGAYNEQFF.

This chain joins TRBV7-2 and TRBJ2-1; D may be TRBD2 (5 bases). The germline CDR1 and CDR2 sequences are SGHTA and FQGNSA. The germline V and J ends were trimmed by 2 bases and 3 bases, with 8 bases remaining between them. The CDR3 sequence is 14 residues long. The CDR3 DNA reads TGTGCCAGCAGCTTACCGGGAAGCTACAATGAGCAGTTCTTC. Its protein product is CASSLPGSYNEQFF.

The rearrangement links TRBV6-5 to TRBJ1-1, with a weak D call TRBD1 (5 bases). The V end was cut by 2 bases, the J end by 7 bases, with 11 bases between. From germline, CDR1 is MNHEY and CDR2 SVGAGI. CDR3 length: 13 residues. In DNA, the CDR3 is TGTGCCAGCAGTTACCAGGGTGGGAATGAAGCTTTCTTT. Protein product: CASSYQGGNEAFF.

Here the CDR3 DNA reads TGTGCCACCAGTGATTCATCCGGGACTAGCGGGAGCTCCCCCTACGAGCAGTACTTC. This translates into CATSDSSGTSGSSPYEQYF. V and J are TRBV24-1 and TRBJ2-7; TRBD2 agrees at 14 bases. There are 19 residues in the CDR3. The germline V gene has CDR1 KGHDR and CDR2 SFDVKD. J was trimmed by 2 bases and V by 2 bases; bases with no gene match: 10.

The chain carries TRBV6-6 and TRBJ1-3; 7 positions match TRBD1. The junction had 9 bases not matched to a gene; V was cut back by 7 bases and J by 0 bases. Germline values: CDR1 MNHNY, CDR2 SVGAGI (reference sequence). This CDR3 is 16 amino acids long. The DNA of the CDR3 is TGTGCCAGCACCCAAGGACAGGCATTCTCTGGAAACACCATATATTTT. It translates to CASTQGQAFSGNTIYF.

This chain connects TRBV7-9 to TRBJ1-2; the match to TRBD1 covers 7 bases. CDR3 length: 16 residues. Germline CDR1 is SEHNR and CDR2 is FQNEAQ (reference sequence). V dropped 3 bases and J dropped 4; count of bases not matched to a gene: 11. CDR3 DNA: TGTGCCAGCAGCTTCGGCCGGACAGGACAGATCTATGGCTACACCTTC. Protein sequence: CASSFGRTGQIYGYTF.

CDR3 nucleotides: TGCGCCAGCAGCTTGGAGGGACAGTCCTACAATGAGCAGTTCTTC. This encodes CASSLEGQSYNEQFF. The V and J genes are TRBV5-1 and TRBJ2-1; 7 bases fit TRBD1. Germline CDR1 reads SGHRS; CDR2 reads YFSETQ. The CDR3 contains 15 residues. Trimming cost V 0 bases and J 1 base; bases outside gene matches: 1. The full variable domain, with the rest looked up from reference TRBV5-1 and TRBJ2-1, is KAGVTQTPRYLIKTRGQQVTLSCSPISGHRSVSWYQQTPGQGLQFLFEYFSETQRNKGNFPGRFSGRQFSNSRSEMNVSTLELGDSALYLCASSLEGQSYNEQFFGPGTRLTVL.

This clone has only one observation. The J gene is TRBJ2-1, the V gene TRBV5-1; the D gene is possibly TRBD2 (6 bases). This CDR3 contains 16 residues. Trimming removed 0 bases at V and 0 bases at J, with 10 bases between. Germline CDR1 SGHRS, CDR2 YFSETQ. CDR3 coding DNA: TGCGCCAGCAGCTTGGCGGGGAGGACCTCCTACAATGAGCAGTTCTTC. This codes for CASSLAGRTSYNEQFF.

The CDR3 here is CASSELPGGTDTQYF. CDR3 in DNA: TGTGCCAGCAGTGAATTACCGGGGGGCACAGATACGCAGTATTTT. This chain uses TRBV6-1 with TRBJ2-3; a weak D match, TRBD2 (6 bases). CDR3 length: 15 amino acids. The V end was cut by 2 bases, the J end by 1 base, with 10 bases between. The germline gives CDR1 MNHNS, CDR2 SASEGT.

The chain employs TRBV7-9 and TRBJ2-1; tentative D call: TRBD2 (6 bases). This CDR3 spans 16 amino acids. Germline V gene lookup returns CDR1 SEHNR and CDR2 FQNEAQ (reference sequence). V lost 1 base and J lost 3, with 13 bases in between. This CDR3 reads CASSLGLAGSYNEQFF. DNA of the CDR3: TGTGCCAGCAGCTTAGGTCTTGCGGGGAGCTACAATGAGCAGTTCTTC.

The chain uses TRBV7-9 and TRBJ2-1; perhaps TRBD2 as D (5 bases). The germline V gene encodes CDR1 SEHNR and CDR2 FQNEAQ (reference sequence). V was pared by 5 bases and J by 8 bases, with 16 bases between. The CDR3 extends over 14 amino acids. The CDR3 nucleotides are TGTGCCAGCAGCCCCAGTTTCGGGGTCCATGAGCAGTTCTTC. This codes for CASSPSFGVHEQFF.

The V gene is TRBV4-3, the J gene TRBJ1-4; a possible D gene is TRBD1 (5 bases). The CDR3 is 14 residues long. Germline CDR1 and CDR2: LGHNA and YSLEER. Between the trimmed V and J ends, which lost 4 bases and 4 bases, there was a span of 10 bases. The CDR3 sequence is CASSPGGVNEKLFF. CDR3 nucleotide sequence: TGCGCCAGCAGCCCCGGAGGGGTTAATGAAAAACTGTTTTTT.